A single sample gave rise to the 11 T cell receptor beta chains below, sequenced in a study of cytomegalovirus exposure and HLA in healthy donors. Primers for the PCR totalled 60 Vbeta and 13 Jbeta. Libraries were prepared by immunoSEQ multiplex PCR; TCRdb keeps only in-frame clonotypes and omits some of them. Of roughly 90,000 clones listed, 74% were seen once; the top ten hold approximately 20%. The sequenced sample consisted of PBMCs. These receptor sequences come from a man under 40 in good health and CMV-seropositive.

The CDR3: CASSTGTAPYEQYF. The DNA for the CDR3 is TGCGCCAGCAGCACCGGGACAGCTCCCTACGAGCAGTACTTC. The rearrangement links TRBV5-1 to TRBJ2-7; 7 positions match TRBD1. The germline gives CDR1 SGHRS, CDR2 YFSETQ. The CDR3 runs to 14 residues. V lost 4 bases and J lost 2; bases outside the gene matches: 6.

As regards this clone: Other DNA sequences within the sample encode an identical CDR3. The genes are TRBV5-1 and TRBJ2-3; TRBD1 aligns across 7 bases. This CDR3 has 14 residues. V gave up 4 bases and J gave up 0 bases; unmatched junction bases: 2. Germline values: CDR1 SGHRS, CDR2 YFSETQ. CDR3 in amino acids: CASSLTGSTDTQYF. The CDR3 DNA reads TGCGCCAGCAGCCTGACAGGGAGCACAGATACGCAGTATTTT. Full variable domain (outside the CDR3, taken from reference TRBV5-1 and TRBJ2-3): KAGVTQTPRYLIKTRGQQVTLSCSPISGHRSVSWYQQTPGQGLQFLFEYFSETQRNKGNFPGRFSGRQFSNSRSEMNVSTLELGDSALYLCASSLTGSTDTQYFGPGTRLTVL.

This chain connects TRBV9 to TRBJ1-1; TRBD1 aligns across 7 bases. CDR1 and CDR2 (germline): SGDLS, YYNGEE. The CDR3 consists of 14 residues. V trimming: 2 bases; J trimming: 4 bases; junction bases outside the gene matches: 5. For the CDR3, the DNA is TGTGCCAGCAGCGTCGACAGGGTCGGCACTGAAGCTTTCTTT. Translation gives CASSVDRVGTEAFF. The whole variable domain, filled in from reference TRBV9 and TRBJ1-1, reads DSGVTQTPKHLITATGQRVTLRCSPRSGDLSVYWYQQSLDQGLQFLIQYYNGEERAKGNILERFSAQQFPDLHSELNLSSLELGDSALYFCASSVDRVGTEAFFGQGTRLTVV.

This clone was detected a few times. The chain employs TRBV5-5 and TRBJ2-7; D remains unclear. The V gene lost 3 bases and the J gene lost 5 bases, with 15 bases spanning the gap. In germline, CDR1 is SGHKS, CDR2 YYEKEE (reference sequence). There are 14 residues in the CDR3. DNA of the CDR3: TGTGCCAGCAGCTCTCTGCAGGTGGTGGACGAGCAGTACTTC. It translates to CASSSLQVVDEQYF. Supplemented by reference TRBV5-5 and TRBJ2-7, the full variable domain reads DAGVTQSPTHLIKTRGQQVTLRCSPISGHKSVSWYQQVLGQGPQFIFQYYEKEERGRGNFPDRFSARQFPNYSSELNVNALLLGDSALYLCASSSLQVVDEQYFGPGTRLTVT.

The chain links TRBV5-1 to TRBJ2-7, with 9 positions matching TRBD2. The CDR3 runs to 15 residues. From germline, CDR1 is SGHRS and CDR2 YFSETQ. The ends lost 0 bases at V and 0 bases at J; junction bases unmatched: 1. CDR3 in DNA: TGCGCCAGCAGCTTGGTTAGCGGGAGCTCCTACGAGCAGTACTTC. Its protein is CASSLVSGSSYEQYF.

The chain employs TRBV15 and TRBJ1-5, with 7 bases lining up with TRBD1. Germline V gene data show CDR1 as LNHNV and CDR2 as YYDKDF (reference sequence). The junction had 10 bases not matched to a gene; V was cut back by 5 bases and J by 6 bases. The length of the CDR3 is 15 residues. The CDR3 protein is CATSRTGDVVQPQHF. CDR3 DNA sequence: TGTGCCACCAGCCGAACAGGGGATGTGGTTCAGCCCCAGCATTTT.

The gene calls are TRBV28 and TRBJ1-3; 9 nucleotides align to TRBD1. V was pared by 2 bases and J by 4 bases, with 9 bases of the junction left unmatched. CDR1 and CDR2 (germline): MDHEN, SYDVKM. The CDR3 totals 17 residues. The CDR3 here is CASSLPDTGGFGNTIYF. The DNA for the CDR3 is TGTGCCAGCAGTTTACCCGATACAGGGGGCTTCGGAAACACCATATATTTT.

The CDR3: CASSPTVADQRGGRNEQFF. Written as DNA, the CDR3 is TGTGCCAGCAGCCCGACTGTAGCAGACCAGCGGGGGGGCCGCAATGAGCAGTTCTTC. The rearrangement links TRBV9 to TRBJ2-1; 10 bases line up with TRBD2. The ends lost 4 bases at V and 6 bases at J; junction bases unmatched: 19. The CDR3 covers 19 residues. Germline values: CDR1 SGDLS, CDR2 YYNGEE. Full variable domain (remainder filled in from reference TRBV9 and TRBJ2-1): DSGVTQTPKHLITATGQRVTLRCSPRSGDLSVYWYQQSLDQGLQFLIQYYNGEERAKGNILERFSAQQFPDLHSELNLSSLELGDSALYFCASSPTVADQRGGRNEQFFGPGTRLTVL.

The chain joins TRBV27 to TRBJ2-7; perhaps TRBD2 as D (6 bases). V gave up 5 bases and J gave up 4 bases, with 18 bases separating them. CDR1 and CDR2 (germline): MNHEY, SMNVEV (reference sequence). There are 15 residues in the CDR3. The CDR3 here is CASSPGGKRDYEQYF. Here the CDR3 DNA reads TGTGCCAGCAGTCCGGGCGGGAAACGGGATTACGAGCAGTACTTC.

The J gene is TRBJ2-7, the V gene TRBV30; D gene uncertain. Germline V lookup: CDR1 GTSNPN, CDR2 SVGIG (reference sequence). CDR3 size: 13 residues. Between the trimmed V and J ends, which lost 2 bases and 3 bases, there was a span of 11 bases. CDR3 DNA sequence: TGTGCCTGGAGTCCTTGGCAGAACTACGAGCAGTACTTC. Translation gives CAWSPWQNYEQYF.

The rearrangement joins TRBV5-1 to TRBJ1-4; a weak D match, TRBD1 (6 bases). From germline, CDR1 is SGHRS and CDR2 YFSETQ. Trimming stripped 2 bases from V and 5 bases from J, with 28 bases between. The CDR3 runs 20 residues. The CDR3 reads CASSFWRRTDTMGVNEKLFF. The CDR3, as DNA: TGCGCCAGCAGCTTTTGGCGGAGGACAGATACCATGGGAGTGAATGAAAAACTGTTTTTT. The full variable domain, in which reference TRBV5-1 and TRBJ1-4 provide the parts outside the CDR3, is KAGVTQTPRYLIKTRGQQVTLSCSPISGHRSVSWYQQTPGQGLQFLFEYFSETQRNKGNFPGRFSGRQFSNSRSEMNVSTLELGDSALYLCASSFWRRTDTMGVNEKLFFGSGTQLSVL.